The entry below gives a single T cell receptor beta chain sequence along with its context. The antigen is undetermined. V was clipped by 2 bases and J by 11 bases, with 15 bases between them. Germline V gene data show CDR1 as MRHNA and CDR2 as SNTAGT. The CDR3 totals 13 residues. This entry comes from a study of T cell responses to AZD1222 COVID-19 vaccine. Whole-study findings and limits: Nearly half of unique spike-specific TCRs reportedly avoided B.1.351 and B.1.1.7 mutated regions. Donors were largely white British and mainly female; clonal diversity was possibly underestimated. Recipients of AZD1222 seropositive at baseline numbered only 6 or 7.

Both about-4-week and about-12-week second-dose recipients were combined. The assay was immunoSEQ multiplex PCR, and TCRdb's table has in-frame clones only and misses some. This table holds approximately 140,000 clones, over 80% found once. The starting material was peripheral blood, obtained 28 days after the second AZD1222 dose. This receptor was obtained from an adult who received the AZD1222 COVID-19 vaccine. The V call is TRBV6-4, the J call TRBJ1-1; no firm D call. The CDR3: CASSDDEASLAFF. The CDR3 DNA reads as TGTGCCAGCAGTGACGACGAGGCGAGCTTGGCTTTCTTT.